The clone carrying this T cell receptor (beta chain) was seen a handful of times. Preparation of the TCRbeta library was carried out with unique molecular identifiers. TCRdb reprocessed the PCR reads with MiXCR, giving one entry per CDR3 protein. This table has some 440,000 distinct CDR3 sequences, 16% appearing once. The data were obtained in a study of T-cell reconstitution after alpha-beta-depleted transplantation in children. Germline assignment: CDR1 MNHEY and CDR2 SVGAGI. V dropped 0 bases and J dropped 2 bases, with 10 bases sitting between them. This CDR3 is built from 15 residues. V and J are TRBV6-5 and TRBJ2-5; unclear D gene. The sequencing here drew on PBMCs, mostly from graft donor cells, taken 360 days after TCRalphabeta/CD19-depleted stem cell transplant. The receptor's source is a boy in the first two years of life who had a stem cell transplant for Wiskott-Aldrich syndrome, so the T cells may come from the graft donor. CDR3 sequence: CASSYSRSLQETQYF. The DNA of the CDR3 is TGTGCCAGCAGTTACTCGAGAAGCCTACAAGAGACCCAGTACTTC.